Listed below are T cell receptor beta chains from one sample, sequenced in a study of vaccination and CD4 T cells after COVID-19. The antigens these receptors bind are not known. TCRdb re-derived calls from the PCR reads in MiXCR, one entry per CDR3 protein. Of approximately 14,000 distinct CDR3 sequences in the sample, about 25% were seen once. The specimen sequenced was CD4+ T cells from blood, cultured in vitro. These receptors came from a human donor who had recovered from COVID-19. CDR3s include the opening cysteine and the closing phenylalanine or tryptophan. The order of the fields is CDR3 DNA, CDR3 protein, J gene, D gene, V gene, clone size. A D gene is named only where the DNA matches it firmly. The size field is filled for only some rows; it gives once, few, many or a size class.

CDR3 DNA: TGTGCCAGCAGTCGCCAGTTGAACACTGAAGCTTTCTTT
CDR3 protein: CASSRQLNTEAFF
J gene: TRBJ1-1
D gene: .
V gene: TRBV27
clone size: few

CDR3 DNA: TGTGCCAGCAAACAGGGGGGCACGTCTGGTTCCACCTTC
CDR3 protein: CASKQGGTSGSTF
J gene: TRBJ1-2
D gene: TRBD1
V gene: TRBV6-1
clone size: .

CDR3 DNA: TGTGCCAGCAGCTCCCGGGACTGGAGCTCCTACGAGCAGTACTTC
CDR3 protein: CASSSRDWSSYEQYF
J gene: TRBJ2-7
D gene: .
V gene: TRBV7-2
clone size: few

CDR3 DNA: TGTGCCAGCAGAACCCGGGGGGGTTTGGTTTCTGGGGCCAACGTCCTGACTTTC
CDR3 protein: CASRTRGGLVSGANVLTF
J gene: TRBJ2-6
D gene: TRBD2
V gene: TRBV2
clone size: .

CDR3 DNA: TGTGCCAGTAGTATTGGAGAGGCGGGTGGCTACACCTTC
CDR3 protein: CASSIGEAGGYTF
J gene: TRBJ1-2
D gene: .
V gene: TRBV19
clone size: few

CDR3 DNA: TGTGCCAGCAGGACAGGGGGCTTCTATGGCTACACCTTC
CDR3 protein: CASRTGGFYGYTF
J gene: TRBJ1-2
D gene: TRBD1
V gene: TRBV2
clone size: few

CDR3 DNA: TGCAGTGCTAGGGACCTGAGGAAGACCTACGAGCAGTACTTC
CDR3 protein: CSARDLRKTYEQYF
J gene: TRBJ2-7
D gene: .
V gene: TRBV20-1
clone size: few

CDR3 DNA: TGTGCCAGCAGTCCCCGTCGGAGCACAGATACGCAGTATTTT
CDR3 protein: CASSPRRSTDTQYF
J gene: TRBJ2-3
D gene: .
V gene: TRBV6-1
clone size: .

CDR3 DNA: TGCGCCAGCAGCGCGGGCCGACAGACGGTCTATGGCTACACCTTC
CDR3 protein: CASSAGRQTVYGYTF
J gene: TRBJ1-2
D gene: .
V gene: TRBV4-3
clone size: few

CDR3 DNA: TGTGCCAGTAGTATAGGCGGGACAGGGAATCAGCCCCAGCATTTT
CDR3 protein: CASSIGGTGNQPQHF
J gene: TRBJ1-5
D gene: TRBD1
V gene: TRBV19
clone size: few